A selection of T cell receptor beta chains follows, all from one sample in a study of T cells in localized non-small cell lung cancer. Here immunoSEQ multiplex PCR was the method, and the copy in TCRdb shows in-frame clones only, minus some. The sample holds approximately 10,000 clones, about 90% seen once. The sequenced sample was peripheral blood, obtained before any cancer treatment. These receptors originate from a woman between 35 and 70 years old with stage I squamous cell lung carcinoma. Each CDR3 is given with its conserved first and last residue. A D gene is named only where the DNA matches it firmly. Clone size, where shown, is once, few, many, or a class for clones that have expanded.

NA	TRBV10-3	NA	TRBJ1-5	TGTGCCACGATGAAACAGGGAGGTATCCAGCCCCAGCATTTT	CATMKQGGIQPQHF
once	TRBV7-3	NA	TRBJ2-3	TGTGCCAGCAGCTTAAGTAATTCGGTGGATACGCAGTATTTT	CASSLSNSVDTQYF
NA	TRBV7-9	NA	TRBJ2-2	TGTGCCAGCAGCCCCTGGGGAAGGGGAGATAGCACCGGGGAGCTGTTTTTT	CASSPWGRGDSTGELFF
NA	TRBV10-3	TRBD1	TRBJ1-1	TGTGCCATCAAGGCGGGACAGGGGAGGAACACTGAAGCTTTCTTT	CAIKAGQGRNTEAFF
NA	TRBV7-9	NA	TRBJ1-1	TGTGCCAGCAGCTTAGCAAGGGGCCAACTTGGGAAAAGGGCTTTCTTT	CASSLARGQLGKRAFF
NA	TRBV30	TRBD1	TRBJ1-2	TGTGCCTGGAGTGTACAGGGGGTTGATTATGGCTACACCTTC	CAWSVQGVDYGYTF
NA	TRBV4-1	NA	TRBJ1-2	TGCGCCAGCAGCCAGCCCGGGGGCGCGGGGGTTATCGGCTACACCTTC	CASSQPGGAGVIGYTF
NA	TRBV7-2	TRBD2	TRBJ2-3	TGTGCCAGCAGCTCCAGCGGGGGCACAGATACGCAGTATTTT	CASSSSGGTDTQYF
NA	TRBV4-2	NA	TRBJ2-2	TGTGCCAGCAGCCAAGATCCGGGGGCCGACACCGGGGAGCTGTTTTTT	CASSQDPGADTGELFF
few	TRBV4-2	TRBD1	TRBJ1-6	TGTGCCAGCAGCCAGGACAGGAATAATTCACCCCTCCACTTT	CASSQDRNNSPLHF
NA	TRBV7-3	NA	TRBJ2-2	TGTGCCAGCAGACCAGACCCACGGAACACCGGGGAGCTGTTTTTT	CASRPDPRNTGELFF
NA	TRBV5-6	NA	TRBJ2-7	TGTGCCAGCAGCTCCCTCGACTCCTACGAGCAGTACTTC	CASSSLDSYEQYF
once	TRBV5-1	TRBD2	TRBJ2-3	TGCGCCAGCAGCTTGGGTCTAGCGGGGGCCAACACAGATACGCAGTATTTT	CASSLGLAGANTDTQYF
once	TRBV4-3	TRBD2	TRBJ2-5	TGCGCCAGCAGCCAAGTGATTGGCGGGGGGGGAGAGACCCAGTACTTC	CASSQVIGGGGETQYF
NA	TRBV9	NA	TRBJ1-6	TGTGCCAGCAGCCTGGGACTTCCGAATTCACCCCTCCACTTT	CASSLGLPNSPLHF
NA	TRBV5-1	NA	TRBJ2-7	TGCGCCAGCAGCGTTGGACAGCCTGGGTCCTACGAGCAGTACTTC	CASSVGQPGSYEQYF
NA	TRBV4-1	TRBD1	TRBJ2-2	TGCGCCAGCAGCCACAAGGGGGCCGGGAACACCGGGGAGCTGTTTTTT	CASSHKGAGNTGELFF
once	TRBV9	NA	TRBJ1-2	TGTGCCAGCAGCGAGAATACAGGGTCAGGATCGGGCTATGGCTACACCTTC	CASSENTGSGSGYGYTF
NA	TRBV29-1	NA	TRBJ1-1	TGCAGCGTTGGAGAGAACACTGAAGCTTTCTTT	CSVGENTEAFF
NA	TRBV5-1	NA	TRBJ2-1	TGCGCCAGCAGCTTGGCGATTTTAGAGGTCAATGAGCAGTTCTTC	CASSLAILEVNEQFF
NA	TRBV5-5	TRBD2	TRBJ2-2	TGTGCCAGCAGCAGAGTGGCGGGGGACTTCACCGGGGAGCTGTTTTTT	CASSRVAGDFTGELFF
NA	TRBV4-3	TRBD1	TRBJ1-4	TGCGCCAGCAGCCAGGTCTTTGGACAGGGCTCCGAAAAACTGTTTTTT	CASSQVFGQGSEKLFF
NA	TRBV7-2	NA	TRBJ1-1	TGTGCCAGTCGTCGGCGAGGGGAGGGCACTGAAGCTTTCTTT	CASRRRGEGTEAFF
NA	TRBV2	TRBD2	TRBJ2-2	TGTGCCAGCAGTGAATTAGGGACTACCAACACCGGGGAGCTGTTTTTT	CASSELGTTNTGELFF
NA	TRBV25-1	TRBD1	TRBJ2-5	TGTGCCAGCACAAGACAGGGTTTGAGGGAGACCCAGTACTTC	CASTRQGLRETQYF
NA	TRBV27	NA	TRBJ1-5	TGTGCCAGCAGCAGGACAGCCCCTTATAGCAATCAGCCCCAGCATTTT	CASSRTAPYSNQPQHF
NA	TRBV30	TRBD2	TRBJ2-5	TGTGCCTGGAAGCGGGGGGGTGGTGAGACCCAGTACTTC	CAWKRGGGETQYF
NA	TRBV10-3	NA	TRBJ2-1	TGTGCCATCAGTGAGTCGGGGAATAGGGGGAATGAGCAGTTCTTC	CAISESGNRGNEQFF
NA	TRBV5-1	TRBD1	TRBJ1-2	TGCGCCACCGGACAGGGGAGCGCTTCTGGCTACACCTTC	CATGQGSASGYTF
NA	TRBV5-1	TRBD1	TRBJ1-2	TGCGCCAGCAGCGCATGGACAGGGATGATAAGTGGCTACACCTTC	CASSAWTGMISGYTF
NA	TRBV5-1	NA	TRBJ2-3	TGCGCCAGCAGCCCCCATGACGGCCTGGGCGCAGATACGCAGTATTTT	CASSPHDGLGADTQYF
NA	TRBV14	NA	TRBJ1-2	TGTGCCAGCAGCCAACGGGGAGGCTATGGCTACACCTTC	CASSQRGGYGYTF
NA	TRBV9	NA	TRBJ1-1	TGTGCCAGCAGCGTAGGGGTCGGAGGGTACACTGAAGCTTTCTTT	CASSVGVGGYTEAFF
NA	TRBV7-9	NA	TRBJ2-6	TGTGCCAGCAGCGCAGGGGATTCGGGACGCGATGGGGCCAACGTCCTGACTTTC	CASSAGDSGRDGANVLTF
NA	TRBV7-8	NA	TRBJ2-6	TGTGCCAGCAGCTTAGTTCCCCGGGGCGTCTCTGGGGCCAACGTCCTGACTTTC	CASSLVPRGVSGANVLTF
NA	TRBV6-1	NA	TRBJ2-3	TGTGCCAGCAGTGAATCTGTGGGGTACACAGATACGCAGTATTTT	CASSESVGYTDTQYF
NA	TRBV30	TRBD2	TRBJ2-5	TGTGCCTTCCCTGTCAGGCAGCGGGGGGGCAGAGAGACCCAGTACTTC	CAFPVRQRGGRETQYF
NA	TRBV6-1	TRBD1	TRBJ1-1	TGTGCCAGCAGTGGGTACAGGGGGTCCGAAGCTTTCTTT	CASSGYRGSEAFF
NA	TRBV19	TRBD1	TRBJ2-7	TGTGCCAGTAGTCTTGGACAGGGGGCTACGTTGTCCTACGAGCAGTACTTC	CASSLGQGATLSYEQYF
NA	TRBV4-1	NA	TRBJ1-4	TGCGCCAGCAGCCAAGGTTCTGCAACTAATGAAAAACTGTTTTTT	CASSQGSATNEKLFF
NA	TRBV5-1	NA	TRBJ2-1	TGCGCCAGCACCCCGGGACACCAAACCTACAATGAGCAGTTCTTC	CASTPGHQTYNEQFF
NA	TRBV29-1	NA	TRBJ2-7	TGCAGCGTTGCGGGCAGGTTGAGGGACGAGCAGTACTTC	CSVAGRLRDEQYF
NA	TRBV29-1	TRBD1	TRBJ1-2	TGCAGCGTTGAAACCGGGACAGGCTATGGCTACACCTTC	CSVETGTGYGYTF
NA	TRBV5-1	NA	TRBJ1-2	TGCGCCAGCAGCGTCGACACCTATGGCTACACCTTC	CASSVDTYGYTF
NA	TRBV5-1	NA	TRBJ1-4	TGCGCCAGCACCGCTTCCCGTACCGGTGAAAAACTGTTTTTT	CASTASRTGEKLFF
NA	TRBV2	NA	TRBJ2-1	TGTGCCAGCAGTGAGCTCGGGACTCGCTCCTACAATGAGCAGTTCTTC	CASSELGTRSYNEQFF
NA	TRBV30	TRBD2	TRBJ2-5	TGTGCCTGGAGTGTAGGGGCGGGGGGGGGAGAGACCCAGTACTTC	CAWSVGAGGGETQYF
few	TRBV4-2	NA	TRBJ2-3	TGTGCCAGCAGCCAAGGGTTACGGGGGCCTAGCACAGATACGCAGTATTTT	CASSQGLRGPSTDTQYF
NA	TRBV11-3	NA	TRBJ1-1	TGTGCCAGCAGCTCGAACACTGAAGCTTTCTTT	CASSSNTEAFF
NA	TRBV6-6	NA	TRBJ2-2	TGTGCCAGCAGTTCCTGGGGTCTGAACACCGGGGAGCTGTTTTTT	CASSSWGLNTGELFF
NA	TRBV5-1	TRBD2	TRBJ2-7	TGCGCCAGCAGCGCTGGGAGCACGGGGGGTTATTACGAGCAGTACTTC	CASSAGSTGGYYEQYF
NA	TRBV18	TRBD1	TRBJ1-1	TGTGCCAGTAAACCCGGACAGGGAAACCCTGAAGCTTTCTTT	CASKPGQGNPEAFF
NA	TRBV4-1	NA	TRBJ2-7	TGCGCCAGCAGCCAAGAAGAAGGGTCCTACGAGCAGTACTTC	CASSQEEGSYEQYF
NA	TRBV7-3	NA	TRBJ2-3	TGTGCCAGCAGCTTAAATGGCGGGAGCACAGATACGCAGTATTTT	CASSLNGGSTDTQYF